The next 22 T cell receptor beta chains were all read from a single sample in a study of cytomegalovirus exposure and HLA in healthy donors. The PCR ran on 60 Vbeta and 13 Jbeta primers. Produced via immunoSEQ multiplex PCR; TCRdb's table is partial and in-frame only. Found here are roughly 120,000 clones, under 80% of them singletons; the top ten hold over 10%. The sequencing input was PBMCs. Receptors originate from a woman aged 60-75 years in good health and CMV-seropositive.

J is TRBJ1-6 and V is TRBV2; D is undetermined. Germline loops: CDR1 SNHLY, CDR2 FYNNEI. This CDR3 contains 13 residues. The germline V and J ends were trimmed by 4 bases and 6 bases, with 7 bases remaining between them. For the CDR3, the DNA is TGTGCCAGCAGTGGAGATAGTAATTCACCCCTCCACTTT. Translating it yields CASSGDSNSPLHF.

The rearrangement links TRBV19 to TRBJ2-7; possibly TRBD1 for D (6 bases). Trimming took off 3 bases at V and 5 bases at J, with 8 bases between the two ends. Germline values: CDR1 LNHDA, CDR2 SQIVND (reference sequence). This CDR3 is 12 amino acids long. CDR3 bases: TGTGCCAGTAGTATGGCAGGGGACGAGCAGTACTTC. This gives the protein CASSMAGDEQYF.

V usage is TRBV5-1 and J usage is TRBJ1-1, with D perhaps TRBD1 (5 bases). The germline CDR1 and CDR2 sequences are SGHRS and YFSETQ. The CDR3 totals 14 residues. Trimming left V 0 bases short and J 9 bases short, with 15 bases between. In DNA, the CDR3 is TGCGCCAGCAGCTTGGCTAGACGCGGGACTCAAGCTTTCTTT. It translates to CASSLARRGTQAFF.

The CDR3 DNA sequence: TGTGCCAGCAGCCTCCCTGGGAGCGGGGGGGAGCAGTACTTC. Encoded protein: CASSLPGSGGEQYF. The chain combines TRBV4-2 with TRBJ2-7; 9 bases fit TRBD2. The V gene end was trimmed by 4 bases and the J gene end by 7 bases; junction bases not matched to a gene: 8. This CDR3 is 14 amino acids long. The germline V gene has CDR1 LGHNA and CDR2 YNFKEQ.

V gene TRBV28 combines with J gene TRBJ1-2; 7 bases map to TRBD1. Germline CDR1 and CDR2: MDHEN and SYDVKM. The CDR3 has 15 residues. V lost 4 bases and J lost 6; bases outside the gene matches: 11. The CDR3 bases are TGTGCCAGCAGTTCACAGGGGCTCCACCAGGATGGCTACACCTTC. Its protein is CASSSQGLHQDGYTF.

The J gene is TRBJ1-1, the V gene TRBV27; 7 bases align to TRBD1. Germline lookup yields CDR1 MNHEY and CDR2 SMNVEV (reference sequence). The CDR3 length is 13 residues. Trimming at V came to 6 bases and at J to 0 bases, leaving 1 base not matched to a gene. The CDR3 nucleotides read TGTGCCAGCAGGGACAGGATGAACACTGAAGCTTTCTTT. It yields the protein CASRDRMNTEAFF.

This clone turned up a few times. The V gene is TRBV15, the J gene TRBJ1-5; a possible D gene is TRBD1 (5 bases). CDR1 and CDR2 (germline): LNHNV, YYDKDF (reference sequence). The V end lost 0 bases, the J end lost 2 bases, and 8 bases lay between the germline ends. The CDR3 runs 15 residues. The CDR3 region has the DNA TGTGCCACCAGCAGAGATTGGGGGGGCAATCAGCCCCAGCATTTT. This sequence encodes CATSRDWGGNQPQHF.

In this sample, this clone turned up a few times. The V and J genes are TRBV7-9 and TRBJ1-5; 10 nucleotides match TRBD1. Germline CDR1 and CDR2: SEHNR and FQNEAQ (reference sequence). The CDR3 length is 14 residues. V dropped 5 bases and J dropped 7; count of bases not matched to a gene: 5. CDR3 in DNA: TGTGCCAGCAGCCGGGACAGGGGTGGACAGCCCCAGCATTTT. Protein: CASSRDRGGQPQHF.

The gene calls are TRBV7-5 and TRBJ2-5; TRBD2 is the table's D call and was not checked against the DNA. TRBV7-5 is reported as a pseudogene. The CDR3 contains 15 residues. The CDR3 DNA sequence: TGTGTCAGAAGCTTAAGGTTGACTAGCGGGAGGGCCCAGTACTTC. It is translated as CVRSLRLTSGRAQYF.

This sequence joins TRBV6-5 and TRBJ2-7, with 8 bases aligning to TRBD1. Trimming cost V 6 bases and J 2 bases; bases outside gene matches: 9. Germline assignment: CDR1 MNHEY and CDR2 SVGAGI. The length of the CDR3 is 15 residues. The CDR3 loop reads CASRATGGFTYEQYF. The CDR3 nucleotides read TGTGCCAGCAGAGCCACAGGGGGTTTCACCTACGAGCAGTACTTC.

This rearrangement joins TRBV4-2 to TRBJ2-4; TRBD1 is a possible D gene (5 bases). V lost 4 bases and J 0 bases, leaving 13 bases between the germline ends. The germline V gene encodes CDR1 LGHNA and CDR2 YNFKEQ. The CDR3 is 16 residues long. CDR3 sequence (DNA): TGTGCCAGCAGCCCTCAGGGAAATGGAGCCAAAAACATTCAGTACTTC. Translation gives CASSPQGNGAKNIQYF.

The CDR3 sequence is CASSLRREGKLFF. The CDR3 nucleotides are TGCGCCAGCAGCTTAAGACGGGAGGGAAAACTGTTTTTT. The chain links TRBV5-1 to TRBJ1-4; D call uncertain. The CDR3 is made up of 13 amino acids. CDR1 and CDR2 (germline): SGHRS, YFSETQ. The germline V and J ends were trimmed by 2 bases and 10 bases, with 12 bases remaining between them.

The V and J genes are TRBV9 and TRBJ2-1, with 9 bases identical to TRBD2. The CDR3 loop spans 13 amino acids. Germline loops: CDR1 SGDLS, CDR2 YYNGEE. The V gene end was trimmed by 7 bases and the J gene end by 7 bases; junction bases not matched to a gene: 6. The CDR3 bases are TGTGCCAGCGGTTGGCGGGAGGGTAATGAGCAGTTCTTC. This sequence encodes CASGWREGNEQFF.

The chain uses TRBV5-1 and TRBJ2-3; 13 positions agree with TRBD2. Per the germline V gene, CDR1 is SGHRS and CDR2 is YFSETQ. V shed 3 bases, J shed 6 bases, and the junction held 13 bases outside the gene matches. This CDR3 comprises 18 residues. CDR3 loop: CASSSKLAGGPGGDTQYF. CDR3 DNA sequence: TGCGCCAGCAGCTCCAAACTAGCGGGAGGGCCAGGTGGCGATACGCAGTATTTT.

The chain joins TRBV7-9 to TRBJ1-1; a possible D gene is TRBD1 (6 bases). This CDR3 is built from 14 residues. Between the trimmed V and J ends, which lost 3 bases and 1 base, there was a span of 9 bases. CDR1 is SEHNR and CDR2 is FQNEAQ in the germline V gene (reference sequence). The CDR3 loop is CASSFGGPNTEAFF. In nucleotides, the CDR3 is TGTGCCAGCAGCTTCGGGGGGCCGAACACTGAAGCTTTCTTT.

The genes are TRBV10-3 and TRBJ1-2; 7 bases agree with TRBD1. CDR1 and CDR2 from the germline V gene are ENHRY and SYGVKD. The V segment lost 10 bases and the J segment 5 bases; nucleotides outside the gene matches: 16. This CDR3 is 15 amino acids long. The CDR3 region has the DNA TGTGCCAGCAGGGGGTCTATGGGGCGCGAGTATGGCTACACCTTC. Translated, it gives CASRGSMGREYGYTF.

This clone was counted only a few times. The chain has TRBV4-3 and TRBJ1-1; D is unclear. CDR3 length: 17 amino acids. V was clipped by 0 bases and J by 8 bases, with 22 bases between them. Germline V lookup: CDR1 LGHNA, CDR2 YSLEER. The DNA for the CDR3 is TGCGCCAGCAGCCAAGATAGGGCCAGTACCCGGGGTGTGGAAGCTTTCTTT. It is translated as CASSQDRASTRGVEAFF.

The CDR3 DNA sequence: TGTGCCAGCAGCCAGCCAGGGGGACTAGCATACAATGAGCAGTTCTTC. Its translation is CASSQPGGLAYNEQFF. The V and J genes are TRBV4-2 and TRBJ2-1; TRBD2 aligns across 9 bases. The junction had 7 bases not matched to a gene; V was cut back by 3 bases and J by 4 bases. The length of the CDR3 is 16 residues. Germline lookup yields CDR1 LGHNA and CDR2 YNFKEQ.

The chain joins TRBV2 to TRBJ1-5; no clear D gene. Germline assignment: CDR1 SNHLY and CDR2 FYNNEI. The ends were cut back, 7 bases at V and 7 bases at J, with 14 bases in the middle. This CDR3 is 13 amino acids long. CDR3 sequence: CASNWEVGQPQHF. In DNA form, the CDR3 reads TGTGCCAGCAATTGGGAGGTCGGGCAGCCCCAGCATTTT.

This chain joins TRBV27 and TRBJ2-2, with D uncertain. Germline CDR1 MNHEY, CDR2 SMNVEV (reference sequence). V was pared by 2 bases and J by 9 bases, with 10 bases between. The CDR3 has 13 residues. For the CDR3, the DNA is TGTGCCAGCAGTTTACGGGTCCACCGGGAGCTGTTTTTT. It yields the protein CASSLRVHRELFF.

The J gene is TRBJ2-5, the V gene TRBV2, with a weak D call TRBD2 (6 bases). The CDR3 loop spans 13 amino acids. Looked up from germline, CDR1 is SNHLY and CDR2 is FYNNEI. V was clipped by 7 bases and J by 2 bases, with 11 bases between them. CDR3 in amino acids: CASTTGVQETQYF. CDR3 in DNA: TGTGCCAGCACCACGGGAGTACAAGAGACCCAGTACTTC.

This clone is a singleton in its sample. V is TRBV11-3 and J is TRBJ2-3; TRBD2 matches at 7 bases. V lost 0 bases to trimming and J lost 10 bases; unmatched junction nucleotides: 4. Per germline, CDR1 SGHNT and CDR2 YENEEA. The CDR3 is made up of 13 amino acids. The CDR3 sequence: CASSLESREAQYF. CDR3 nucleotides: TGTGCCAGCAGCTTAGAATCCCGGGAGGCGCAGTATTTT.